These 7 T cell receptor beta chains were all obtained from the same sample, sequenced in a study of T cell responses to AZD1222 COVID-19 vaccine. Measured with immunoSEQ multiplex PCR; TCRdb has only the in-frame clones, and not every one. The sample contains about 86,000 clones, over 85% of which appear only once. The starting material was peripheral blood, obtained 28 days after the second AZD1222 dose. The source of these receptors is an adult who received the AZD1222 COVID-19 vaccine.

The V and J genes are TRBV9 and TRBJ1-2; D is undetermined. V gave up 2 bases and J gave up 4 bases, with 12 bases separating them. CDR1 SGDLS and CDR2 YYNGEE come from the germline V gene. The CDR3 is 14 residues long. The CDR3 DNA reads TGTGCCAGCAGCGTCTCGACCGGAATCTATGGCTACACCTTC. Protein sequence: CASSVSTGIYGYTF.

This clone has a single count. This chain links TRBV9 with TRBJ1-2; 8 nucleotides agree with TRBD1. The CDR3 is 14 residues long. V dropped 3 bases and J dropped 5; count of bases not matched to a gene: 6. CDR1 is SGDLS, CDR2 YYNGEE, per germline. CDR3 sequence: CASSENQGAYGYTF. CDR3 coding DNA: TGTGCCAGCAGCGAGAATCAGGGGGCTTATGGCTACACCTTC. The variable domain in full, with the rest retrieved from reference TRBV9 and TRBJ1-2, is DSGVTQTPKHLITATGQRVTLRCSPRSGDLSVYWYQQSLDQGLQFLIQYYNGEERAKGNILERFSAQQFPDLHSELNLSSLELGDSALYFCASSENQGAYGYTFGSGTRLTVV.

This clone has a single count. The V and J genes are TRBV7-2 and TRBJ2-7; D is possibly TRBD1 (5 bases). CDR1 and CDR2 (germline): SGHTA, FQGNSA. CDR3 length: 13 residues. V gave up 4 bases and J gave up 3 bases, with 10 bases separating them. The CDR3 region is CASSSLGLYEQYF. CDR3 DNA: TGTGCCAGCAGCTCCTTGGGGCTCTACGAGCAGTACTTC.

V and J are TRBV7-9 and TRBJ1-2, with TRBD1 as a possible D gene (6 bases). With 4 bases removed from V and 8 bases from J, the gap between germline ends came to 26 bases. Germline V gene sequence: CDR1 SEHNR, CDR2 FQNEAQ (reference sequence). The CDR3 runs to 17 residues. CDR3 sequence (DNA): TGTGCCAGCAGCTCTATGGCCCGCGTCACAGGGACGGCGGGCTACACCTTC. This encodes CASSSMARVTGTAGYTF.

The rearrangement joins TRBV4-1 to TRBJ1-6; 11 positions match TRBD1. The V segment lost 3 bases and the J segment 11 bases; nucleotides outside the gene matches: 3. The germline V gene has CDR1 MGHRA and CDR2 YSYEKL. The CDR3 is 14 amino acids. CDR3 coding DNA: TGCGCCAGCAGCCACGGGACAGGGGGACCACCCCTCCACTTT. It specifies CASSHGTGGPPLHF.

The chain has TRBV15 and TRBJ1-6; D is uncertain. Germline assignment: CDR1 LNHNV and CDR2 YYDKDF (reference sequence). This CDR3 region has 15 residues. Trimming left V 0 bases short and J 7 bases short, with 10 bases between. The CDR3 reads CATSRDVQKNSPLHF. The CDR3 region has the DNA TGTGCCACCAGCAGAGATGTACAGAAAAATTCACCCCTCCACTTT.

The rearrangement uses TRBV7-2 and TRBJ2-1; perhaps D is TRBD1 or TRBD2 (5 bases each). CDR1 is SGHTA, CDR2 FQGNSA, per germline. The V end was cut by 5 bases, the J end by 4 bases, with 15 bases between. The length of the CDR3 is 15 residues. The CDR3, as DNA: TGTGCCAGCAGCGCACCCCCGGGGCCATACAATGAGCAGTTCTTC. It yields the protein CASSAPPGPYNEQFF.